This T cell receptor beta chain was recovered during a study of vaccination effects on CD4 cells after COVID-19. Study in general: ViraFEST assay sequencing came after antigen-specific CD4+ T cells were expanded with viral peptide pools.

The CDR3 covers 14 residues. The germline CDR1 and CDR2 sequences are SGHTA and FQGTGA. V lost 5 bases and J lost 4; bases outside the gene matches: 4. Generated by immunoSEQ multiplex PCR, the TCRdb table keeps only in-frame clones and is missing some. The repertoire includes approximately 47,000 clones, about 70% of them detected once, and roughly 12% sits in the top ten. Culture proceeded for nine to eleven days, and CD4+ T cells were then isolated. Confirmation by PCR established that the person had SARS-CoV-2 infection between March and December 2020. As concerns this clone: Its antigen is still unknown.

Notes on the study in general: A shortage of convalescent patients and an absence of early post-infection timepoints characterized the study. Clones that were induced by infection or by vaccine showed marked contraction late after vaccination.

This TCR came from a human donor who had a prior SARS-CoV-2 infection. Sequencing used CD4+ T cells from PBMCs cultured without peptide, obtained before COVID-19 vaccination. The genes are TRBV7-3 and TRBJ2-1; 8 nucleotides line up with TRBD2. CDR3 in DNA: TGTGCCAGCAGCCCGGGGGGGGCATACAATGAGCAGTTCTTC. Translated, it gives CASSPGGAYNEQFF.